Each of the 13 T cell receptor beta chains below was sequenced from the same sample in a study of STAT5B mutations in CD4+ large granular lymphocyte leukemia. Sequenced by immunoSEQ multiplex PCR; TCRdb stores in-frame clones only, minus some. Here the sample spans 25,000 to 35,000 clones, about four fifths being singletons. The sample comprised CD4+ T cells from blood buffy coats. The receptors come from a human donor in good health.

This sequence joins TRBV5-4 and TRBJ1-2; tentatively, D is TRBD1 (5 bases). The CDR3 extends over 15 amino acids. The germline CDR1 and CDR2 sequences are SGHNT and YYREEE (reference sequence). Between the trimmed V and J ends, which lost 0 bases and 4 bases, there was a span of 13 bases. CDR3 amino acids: CASSLGGQGGYGYTF. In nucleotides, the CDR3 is TGTGCCAGCAGCTTGGGGGGCCAGGGCGGCTATGGCTACACCTTC.

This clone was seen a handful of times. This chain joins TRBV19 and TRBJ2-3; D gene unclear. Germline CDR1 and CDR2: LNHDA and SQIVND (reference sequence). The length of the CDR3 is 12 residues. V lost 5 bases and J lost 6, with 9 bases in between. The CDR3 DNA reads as TGTGCCAGTAGTCTGTCTGGGGATACGCAGTATTTT. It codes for CASSLSGDTQYF.

CDR3 in DNA: TGTGCCAGCAGTTACAGGGACGAGCAGTACTTC. Its translation is CASSYRDEQYF. The rearrangement uses TRBV6-6 and TRBJ2-5; no firm D call. Near its end, the DNA agrees better with TRBJ2-7, so the J call may be wrong. There are 11 residues in the CDR3. Germline V gene data show CDR1 as MNHNY and CDR2 as SVGAGI (reference sequence).

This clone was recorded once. CDR3 sequence: CASSISGTRKAFF. The CDR3 region has the DNA TGTGCCAGCAGCATCTCCGGGACAAGGAAAGCTTTCTTT. The gene calls are TRBV11-3 and TRBJ1-1; tentatively, D is TRBD1 (6 bases). Germline CDR1 and CDR2: SGHNT and YENEEA. The V and J ends lost 5 bases and 9 bases respectively, with 16 bases between them. The CDR3 runs 13 residues.

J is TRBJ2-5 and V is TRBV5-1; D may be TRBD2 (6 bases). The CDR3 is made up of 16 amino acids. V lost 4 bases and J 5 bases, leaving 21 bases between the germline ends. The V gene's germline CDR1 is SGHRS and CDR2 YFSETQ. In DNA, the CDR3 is TGCGCCAGCAGCACAAGGGACTCATCTTTCTCGGAGACCCAGTACTTC. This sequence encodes CASSTRDSSFSETQYF.

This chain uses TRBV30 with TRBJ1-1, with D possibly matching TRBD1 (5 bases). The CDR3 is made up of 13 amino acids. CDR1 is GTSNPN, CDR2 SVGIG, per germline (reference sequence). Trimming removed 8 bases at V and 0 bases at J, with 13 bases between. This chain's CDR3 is CAAPRGVNTEAFF. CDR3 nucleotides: TGTGCCGCCCCGCGGGGCGTGAACACTGAAGCTTTCTTT.

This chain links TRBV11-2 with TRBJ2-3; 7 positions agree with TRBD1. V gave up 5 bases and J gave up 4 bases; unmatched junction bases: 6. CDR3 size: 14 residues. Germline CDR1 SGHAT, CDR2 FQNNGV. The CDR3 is CASSPSGGADTQYF. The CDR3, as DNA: TGTGCCAGCAGCCCATCAGGGGGAGCAGATACGCAGTATTTT.

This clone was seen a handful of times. The DNA for the CDR3 is TGTGCCAGCAGTTTTAAACGCGGGAGCGGGTACGAGCAGTACTTC. Amino acids: CASSFKRGSGYEQYF. The chain links TRBV27 to TRBJ2-7; TRBD2 aligns across 7 bases. J gave up 4 bases and V 3 bases, and 9 bases lay outside the gene matches. This CDR3 has 15 residues. Germline lookup yields CDR1 MNHEY and CDR2 SMNVEV (reference sequence).

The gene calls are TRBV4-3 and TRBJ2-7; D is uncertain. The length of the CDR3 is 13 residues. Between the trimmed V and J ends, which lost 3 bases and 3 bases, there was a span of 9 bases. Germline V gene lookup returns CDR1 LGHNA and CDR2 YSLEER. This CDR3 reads CASSQRRNYEQYF. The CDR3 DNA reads TGCGCCAGCAGCCAGAGGAGAAACTACGAGCAGTACTTC.

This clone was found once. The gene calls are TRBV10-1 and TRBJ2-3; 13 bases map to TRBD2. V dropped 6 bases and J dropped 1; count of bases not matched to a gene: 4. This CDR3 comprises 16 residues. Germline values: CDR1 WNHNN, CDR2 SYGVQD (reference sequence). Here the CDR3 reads CASSSGTSGGTDTQYF. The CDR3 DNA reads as TGCGCCAGCAGCTCCGGGACTAGCGGGGGCACAGATACGCAGTATTTT.

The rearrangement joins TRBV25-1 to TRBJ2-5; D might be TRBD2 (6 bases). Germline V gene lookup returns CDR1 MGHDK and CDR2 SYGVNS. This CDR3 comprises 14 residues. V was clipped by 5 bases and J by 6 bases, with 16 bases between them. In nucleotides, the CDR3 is TGTGCCAGCAGTCAGCCCGGAGGGGCCAAGACCCAGTACTTC. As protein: CASSQPGGAKTQYF. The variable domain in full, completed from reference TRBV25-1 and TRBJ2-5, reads EADIYQTPRYLVIGTGKKITLECSQTMGHDKMYWYQQDPGMELHLIHYSYGVNSTEKGDLSSESTVSRIRTEHFPLTLESARPSHTSQYLCASSQPGGAKTQYFGPGTRLLVL.

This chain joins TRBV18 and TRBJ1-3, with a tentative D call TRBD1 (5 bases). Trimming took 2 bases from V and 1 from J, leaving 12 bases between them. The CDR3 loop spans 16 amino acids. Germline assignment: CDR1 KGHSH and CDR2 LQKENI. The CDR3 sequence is CASSPVGLGSGNTIYF. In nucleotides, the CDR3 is TGTGCCAGCTCACCAGTGGGGCTGGGGTCTGGAAACACCATATATTTT.

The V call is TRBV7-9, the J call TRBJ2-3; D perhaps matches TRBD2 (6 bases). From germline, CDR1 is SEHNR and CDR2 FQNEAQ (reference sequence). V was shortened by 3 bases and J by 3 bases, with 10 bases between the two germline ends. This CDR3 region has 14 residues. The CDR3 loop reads CASSFGGATDTQYF. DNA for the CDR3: TGTGCCAGCAGCTTCGGCGGGGCGACAGATACGCAGTATTTT.